The 9 T cell receptor beta chains in this list originate from one sample, sequenced in a study of OX40 agonist ivuxolimab in advanced cancers. Profiling relied on immunoSEQ multiplex PCR, and the TCRdb table lists in-frame clones only, not all of them. The sample consists of around 60,000 clones, about four fifths of them appearing once. The material was CD4+ or CD8+ T cells sorted from blood, obtained in a trial of the OX40 agonist ivuxolimab. The origin of the receptors is an adult with an advanced solid tumor such as melanoma, head and neck, liver or kidney cancer.

This clone was observed a few times. The rearrangement uses TRBV2 and TRBJ2-5; D could derive from TRBD1 or TRBD2 (5 bases each). Germline V CDR1 and CDR2: SNHLY, FYNNEI. This CDR3 is built from 15 residues. V was clipped by 7 bases and J by 5 bases, with 20 bases between them. The CDR3 sequence is CASKLEGARAETQYF. The DNA for the CDR3 is TGTGCCAGCAAGCTTGAAGGGGCGCGGGCGGAGACCCAGTACTTC.

This clone has more than one count but fewer than ten. V gene TRBV7-3 combines with J gene TRBJ2-2; D perhaps matches TRBD2 (6 bases). This CDR3 has 15 amino acids. Germline V lookup: CDR1 SGHTA, CDR2 FQGTGA. V lost 2 bases and J lost 3, with 10 bases in between. The DNA of the CDR3 is TGTGCCAGCAGCTTACTGCGGGACGACACCGGGGAGCTGTTTTTT. Its protein is CASSLLRDDTGELFF.

The V call is TRBV18, the J call TRBJ2-5; TRBD2 agrees at 9 bases. Judging by the DNA end, TRBJ2-7 fits better; the J call may be wrong. This CDR3 is built from 15 residues. Germline values: CDR1 KGHSH, CDR2 LQKENI. CDR3 protein: CASSPTGLASYEQYF. As DNA, the CDR3 is TGTGCCAGCTCACCAACGGGACTAGCCTCCTACGAGCAGTACTTC.

V and J are TRBV6-1 and TRBJ2-7, with D perhaps matching TRBD1 (6 bases). Germline CDR1 and CDR2: MNHNS and SASEGT. The CDR3 spans 14 residues. V lost 4 bases and J lost 4, with 14 bases in between. Here the CDR3 DNA reads TGTGCCAGCAGTGGAGGACAGACAAGATACGAGCAGTACGTC. Its translation is CASSGGQTRYEQYV.

The gene calls are TRBV2 and TRBJ2-1; D not certain. The CDR3 totals 12 residues. Trimming left V 2 bases short and J 7 bases short, with 6 bases between. The V gene's germline CDR1 is SNHLY and CDR2 FYNNEI. CDR3 bases: TGTGCCAGCAGTGAATGGCGGAATGAGCAGTTCTTC. The encoded protein is CASSEWRNEQFF. Looking up the rest from reference TRBV2 and TRBJ2-1 gives the full variable domain: EPEVTQTPSHQVTQMGQEVILRCVPISNHLYFYWYRQILGQKVEFLVSFYNNEISEKSEIFDDQFSVERPDGSNFTLKIRSTKLEDSAMYFCASSEWRNEQFFGPGTRLTVL.

This clone was seen a single time. The chain employs TRBV2 and TRBJ2-3, with TRBD2 matching over 14 bases. The CDR3 extends over 14 amino acids. From germline, CDR1 is SNHLY and CDR2 FYNNEI. The V and J ends lost 4 bases and 14 bases, in that order; junction bases with no gene match: 8. The CDR3 DNA reads as TGTGCCAGCAGTGGCGGACTAGCGGGAGGCCCGATGTATTTT. Protein sequence: CASSGGLAGGPMYF. Using reference TRBV2 and TRBJ2-3 for the parts outside the CDR3, the full variable domain is EPEVTQTPSHQVTQMGQEVILRCVPISNHLYFYWYRQILGQKVEFLVSFYNNEISEKSEIFDDQFSVERPDGSNFTLKIRSTKLEDSAMYFCASSGGLAGGPMYFGPGTRLTVL.

The chain joins TRBV9 to TRBJ2-1; TRBD2 might be the D (5 bases). The V end was cut by 0 bases, the J end by 4 bases, with 11 bases between. The CDR3 has 15 amino acids. CDR1 and CDR2 (germline): SGDLS, YYNGEE. CDR3 loop: CASSVGGGWYNEQFF. The CDR3 DNA reads as TGTGCCAGCAGCGTAGGAGGCGGGTGGTACAATGAGCAGTTCTTC.

J is TRBJ2-5 and V is TRBV5-1, with a tentative D call TRBD2 (6 bases). Looked up from germline, CDR1 is SGHRS and CDR2 is YFSETQ. The CDR3 runs 16 residues. Trimming removed 4 bases from V and 5 bases from J, with 21 bases in between. CDR3: CASSPSPSELGETQYF. The CDR3 nucleotides are TGCGCCAGCAGCCCCTCCCCTAGCGAGCTGGGGGAGACCCAGTACTTC.

The chain recombines TRBV5-1 with TRBJ1-1; D is perhaps TRBD1 (5 bases). This CDR3 is 14 amino acids long. Trimming took 1 base from V and 7 from J, leaving 14 bases between them. Germline CDR1 SGHRS, CDR2 YFSETQ. The CDR3 bases are TGCGCCAGCAGCTTGCCCGGGGCCCCGGGTGAAGCTTTCTTT. Translating gives CASSLPGAPGEAFF.